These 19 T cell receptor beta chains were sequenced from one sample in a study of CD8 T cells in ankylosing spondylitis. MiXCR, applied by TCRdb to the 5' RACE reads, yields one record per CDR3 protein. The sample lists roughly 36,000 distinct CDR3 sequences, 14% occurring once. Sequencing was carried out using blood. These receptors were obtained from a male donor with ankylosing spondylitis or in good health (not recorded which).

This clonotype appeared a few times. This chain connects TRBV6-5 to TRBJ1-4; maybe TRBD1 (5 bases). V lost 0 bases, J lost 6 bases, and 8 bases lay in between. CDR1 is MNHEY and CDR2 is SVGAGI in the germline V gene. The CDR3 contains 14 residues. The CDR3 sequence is CASSYSSGYEKLFF. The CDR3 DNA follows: TGTGCCAGCAGTTACTCGTCAGGGTATGAAAAACTGTTTTTT.

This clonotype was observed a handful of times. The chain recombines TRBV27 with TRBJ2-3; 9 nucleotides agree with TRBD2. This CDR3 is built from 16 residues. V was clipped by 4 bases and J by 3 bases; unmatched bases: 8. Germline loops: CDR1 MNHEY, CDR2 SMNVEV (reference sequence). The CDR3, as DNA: TGTGCCAGCAGTTCTTTGCGGGAGGGCCTTACAGATACGCAGTATTTT. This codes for CASSSLREGLTDTQYF.

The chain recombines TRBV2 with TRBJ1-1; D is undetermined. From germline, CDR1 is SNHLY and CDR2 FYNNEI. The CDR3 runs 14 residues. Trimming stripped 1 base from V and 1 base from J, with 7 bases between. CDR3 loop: CASSEVRGNTEAFF. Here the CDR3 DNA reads TGTGCCAGCAGTGAAGTACGGGGGAACACTGAAGCTTTCTTT.

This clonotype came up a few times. Here the CDR3 DNA reads TGTGCCAGCAGCCAAGATGTAGGGGTGGGCACCGGGGAGCTGTTTTTT. Encoded protein: CASSQDVGVGTGELFF. The chain recombines TRBV3-1 with TRBJ2-2, with D possibly TRBD1 on 5 matching bases. The CDR3 contains 16 residues. V lost 0 bases, J lost 4 bases, and 12 bases lay in between. Germline values: CDR1 LGHDT, CDR2 YNNKEL (reference sequence).

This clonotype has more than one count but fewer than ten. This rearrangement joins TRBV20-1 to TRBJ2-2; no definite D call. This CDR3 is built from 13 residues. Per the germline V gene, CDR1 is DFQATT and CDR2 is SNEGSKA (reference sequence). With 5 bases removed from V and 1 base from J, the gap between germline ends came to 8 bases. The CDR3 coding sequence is TGCAGTGCTCGAATTGAGAACACCGGGGAGCTGTTTTTT. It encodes CSARIENTGELFF.

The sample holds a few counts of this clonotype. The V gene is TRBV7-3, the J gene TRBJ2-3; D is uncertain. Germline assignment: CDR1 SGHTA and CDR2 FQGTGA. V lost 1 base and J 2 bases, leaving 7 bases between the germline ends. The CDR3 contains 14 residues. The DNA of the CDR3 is TGTGCCAGCAGCTTAATGGGCTTCACAGATACGCAGTATTTT. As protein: CASSLMGFTDTQYF.

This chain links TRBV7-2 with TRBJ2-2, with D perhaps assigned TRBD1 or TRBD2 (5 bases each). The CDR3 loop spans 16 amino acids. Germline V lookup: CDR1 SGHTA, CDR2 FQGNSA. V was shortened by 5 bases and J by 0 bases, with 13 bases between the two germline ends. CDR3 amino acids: CASSPHGTANTGELFF. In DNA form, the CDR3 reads TGTGCCAGCAGCCCGCACGGGACGGCGAACACCGGGGAGCTGTTTTTT.

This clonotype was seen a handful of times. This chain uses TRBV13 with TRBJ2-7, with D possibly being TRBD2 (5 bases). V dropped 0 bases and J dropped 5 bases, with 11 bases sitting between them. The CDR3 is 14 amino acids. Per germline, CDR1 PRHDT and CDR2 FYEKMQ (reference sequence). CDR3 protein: CASSLGLRGNEQYV. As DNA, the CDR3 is TGTGCCAGCAGCTTAGGCCTTCGAGGGAACGAGCAGTACGTC.

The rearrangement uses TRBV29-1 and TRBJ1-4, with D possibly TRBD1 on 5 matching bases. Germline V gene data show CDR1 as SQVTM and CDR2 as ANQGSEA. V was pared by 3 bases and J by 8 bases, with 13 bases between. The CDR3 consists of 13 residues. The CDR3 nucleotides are TGCAGCGTTGAGGGGAGCGGGGGAGAAAAACTGTTTTTT. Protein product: CSVEGSGGEKLFF.

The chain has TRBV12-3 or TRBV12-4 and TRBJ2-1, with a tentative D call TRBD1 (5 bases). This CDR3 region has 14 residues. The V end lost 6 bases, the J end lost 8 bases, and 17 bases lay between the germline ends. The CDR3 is CASSHGQGPDEQFF. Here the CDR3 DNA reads TGTGCCAGCAGCCATGGTCAGGGCCCCGATGAGCAGTTCTTC.

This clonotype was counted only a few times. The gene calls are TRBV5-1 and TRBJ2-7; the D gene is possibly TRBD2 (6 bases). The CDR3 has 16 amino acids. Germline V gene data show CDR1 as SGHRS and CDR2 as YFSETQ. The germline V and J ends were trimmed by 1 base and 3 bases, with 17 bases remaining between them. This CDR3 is CASSLSVYREFYEQYF. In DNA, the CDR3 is TGCGCCAGCAGCTTGAGTGTGTACCGGGAGTTCTACGAGCAGTACTTC.

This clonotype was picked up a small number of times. This CDR3 reads CASRLRDSRDEQYV. The CDR3 coding sequence is TGTGCCAGCAGGCTCCGGGACAGCCGGGACGAGCAGTACGTC. The chain joins TRBV6-5 to TRBJ2-7; 7 bases map to TRBD1. The germline V gene has CDR1 MNHEY and CDR2 SVGAGI. The CDR3 sequence is 14 residues long. V shed 6 bases and J 5 bases; nucleotides not matched to a gene: 10.

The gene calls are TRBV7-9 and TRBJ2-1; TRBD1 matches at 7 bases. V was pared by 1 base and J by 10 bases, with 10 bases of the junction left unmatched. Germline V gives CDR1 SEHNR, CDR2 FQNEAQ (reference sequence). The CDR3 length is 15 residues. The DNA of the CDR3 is TGTGCCAGCAGCTTAGGCGGCAGGAAAGGGGGCGAGCAGTTCTTC. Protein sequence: CASSLGGRKGGEQFF.

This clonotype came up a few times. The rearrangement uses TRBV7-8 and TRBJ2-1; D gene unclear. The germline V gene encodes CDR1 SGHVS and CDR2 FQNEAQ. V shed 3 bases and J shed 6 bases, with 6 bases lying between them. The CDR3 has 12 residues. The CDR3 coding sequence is TGTGCCAGCAGCTTCCTATTCAATGAGCAGTTCTTC. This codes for CASSFLFNEQFF. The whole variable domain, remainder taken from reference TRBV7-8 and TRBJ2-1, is GAGVSQSPRYKVAKRGQDVALRCDPISGHVSLFWYQQALGQGPEFLTYFQNEAQLDKSGLPSDRFFAERPEGSVSTLKIQRTQQEDSAVYLCASSFLFNEQFFGPGTRLTVL.

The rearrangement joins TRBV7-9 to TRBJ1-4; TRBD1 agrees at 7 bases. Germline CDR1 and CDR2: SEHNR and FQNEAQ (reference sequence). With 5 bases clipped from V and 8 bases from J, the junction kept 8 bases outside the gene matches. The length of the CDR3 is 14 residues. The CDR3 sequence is CASSHTWDREKLFF. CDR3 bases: TGTGCCAGCAGCCATACATGGGACAGAGAAAAACTGTTTTTT. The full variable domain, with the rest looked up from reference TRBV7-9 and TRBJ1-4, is DTGVSQNPRHKITKRGQNVTFRCDPISEHNRLYWYRQTLGQGPEFLTYFQNEAQLEKSRLLSDRFSAERPKGSFSTLEIQRTEQGDSAMYLCASSHTWDREKLFFGSGTQLSVL.

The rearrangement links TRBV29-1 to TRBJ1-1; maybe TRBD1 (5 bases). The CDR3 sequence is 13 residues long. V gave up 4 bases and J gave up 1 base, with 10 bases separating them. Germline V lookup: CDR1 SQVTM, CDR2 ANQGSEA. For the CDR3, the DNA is TGCAGCGTTGCAAGGGGCGGGAACACTGAAGCTTTCTTT. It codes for CSVARGGNTEAFF. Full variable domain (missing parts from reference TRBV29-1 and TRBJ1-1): SAVISQKPSRDICQRGTSLTIQCQVDSQVTMMFWYRQQPGQSLTLIATANQGSEATYESGFVIDKFPISRPNLTFSTLTVSNMSPEDSSIYLCSVARGGNTEAFFGQGTRLTVV.

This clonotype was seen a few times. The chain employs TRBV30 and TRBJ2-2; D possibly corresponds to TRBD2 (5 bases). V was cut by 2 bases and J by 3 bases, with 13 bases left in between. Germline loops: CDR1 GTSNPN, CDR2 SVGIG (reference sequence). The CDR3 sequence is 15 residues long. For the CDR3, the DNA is TGTGCCTGGAGTACAAGCGAGGGCCACACCGGGGAGCTGTTTTTT. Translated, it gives CAWSTSEGHTGELFF.

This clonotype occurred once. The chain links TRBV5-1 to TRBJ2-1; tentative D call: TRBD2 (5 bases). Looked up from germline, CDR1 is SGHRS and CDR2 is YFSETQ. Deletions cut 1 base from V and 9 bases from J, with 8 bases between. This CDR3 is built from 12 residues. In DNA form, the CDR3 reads TGCGCCAGCAGCTTGCGGGGTTTTGAGCAGTTCTTC. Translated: CASSLRGFEQFF. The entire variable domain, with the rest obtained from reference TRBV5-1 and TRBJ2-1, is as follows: KAGVTQTPRYLIKTRGQQVTLSCSPISGHRSVSWYQQTPGQGLQFLFEYFSETQRNKGNFPGRFSGRQFSNSRSEMNVSTLELGDSALYLCASSLRGFEQFFGPGTRLTVL.

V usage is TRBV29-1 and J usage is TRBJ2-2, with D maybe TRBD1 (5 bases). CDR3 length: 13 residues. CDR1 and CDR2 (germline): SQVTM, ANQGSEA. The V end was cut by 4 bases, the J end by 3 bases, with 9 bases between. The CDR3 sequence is CSVGRRDTGELFF. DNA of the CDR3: TGCAGCGTTGGTCGCAGGGACACCGGGGAGCTGTTTTTT.